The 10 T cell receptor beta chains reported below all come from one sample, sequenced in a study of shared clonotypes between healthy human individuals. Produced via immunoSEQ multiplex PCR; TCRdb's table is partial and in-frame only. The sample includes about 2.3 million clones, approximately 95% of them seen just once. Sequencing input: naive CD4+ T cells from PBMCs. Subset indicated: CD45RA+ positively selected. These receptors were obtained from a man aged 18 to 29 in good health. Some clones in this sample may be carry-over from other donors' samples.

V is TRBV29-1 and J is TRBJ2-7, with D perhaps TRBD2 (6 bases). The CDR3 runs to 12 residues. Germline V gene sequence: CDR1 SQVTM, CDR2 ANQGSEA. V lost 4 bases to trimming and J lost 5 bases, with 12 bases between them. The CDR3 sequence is CSVGGDLNEQYF. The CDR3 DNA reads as TGCAGCGTTGGGGGGGACCTCAACGAGCAGTACTTC.

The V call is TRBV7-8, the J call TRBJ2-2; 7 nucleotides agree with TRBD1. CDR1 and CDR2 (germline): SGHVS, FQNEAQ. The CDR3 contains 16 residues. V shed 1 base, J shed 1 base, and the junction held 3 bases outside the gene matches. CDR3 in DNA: TGTGCCAGCAGCTTAGGACGGACAGGGAACACCGGGGAGCTGTTTTTT. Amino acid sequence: CASSLGRTGNTGELFF.

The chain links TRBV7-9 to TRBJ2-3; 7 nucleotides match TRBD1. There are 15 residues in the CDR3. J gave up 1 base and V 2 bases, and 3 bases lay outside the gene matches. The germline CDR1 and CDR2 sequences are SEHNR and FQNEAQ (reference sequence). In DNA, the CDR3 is TGTGCCAGCAGCTTATCTGGACAGGGCACAGATACGCAGTATTTT. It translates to CASSLSGQGTDTQYF.

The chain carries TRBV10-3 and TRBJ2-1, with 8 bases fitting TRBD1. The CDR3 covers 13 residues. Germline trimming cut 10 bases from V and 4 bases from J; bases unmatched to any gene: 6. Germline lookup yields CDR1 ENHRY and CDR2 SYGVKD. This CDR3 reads CATGQELYNEQFF. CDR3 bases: TGTGCCACGGGACAGGAGCTATACAATGAGCAGTTCTTC.

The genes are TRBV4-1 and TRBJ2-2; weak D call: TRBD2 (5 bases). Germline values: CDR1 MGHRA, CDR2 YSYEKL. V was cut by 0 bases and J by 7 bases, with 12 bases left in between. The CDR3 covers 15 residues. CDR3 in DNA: TGCGCCAGCAGCCAAGATTTACGAGGGATCGGGGAGCTGTTTTTT. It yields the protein CASSQDLRGIGELFF.

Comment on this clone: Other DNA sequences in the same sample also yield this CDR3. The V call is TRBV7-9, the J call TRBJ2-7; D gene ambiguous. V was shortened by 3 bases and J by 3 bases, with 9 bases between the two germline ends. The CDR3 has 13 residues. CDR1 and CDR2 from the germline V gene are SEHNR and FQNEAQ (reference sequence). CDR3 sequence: CASSFLGGYEQYF. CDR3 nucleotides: TGTGCCAGCAGCTTTCTAGGTGGCTACGAGCAGTACTTC.

This chain's CDR3 is CATSGIMAANVLTF. Here the CDR3 DNA reads TGTGCCACCAGCGGTATTATGGCGGCCAACGTCCTGACTTTC. This chain connects TRBV15 to TRBJ2-6; D remains ambiguous. The CDR3 extends over 14 amino acids. Germline V gives CDR1 LNHNV, CDR2 YYDKDF (reference sequence). V was clipped by 5 bases and J by 6 bases, with 11 bases between them.

The CDR3 region is CASRPGALLTGELFF. CDR3 sequence (DNA): TGTGCCAGCCGACCGGGGGCCCTCCTGACCGGGGAGCTGTTTTTT. The chain combines TRBV28 with TRBJ2-2, with D perhaps being TRBD1 or TRBD2 (6 bases each). V was cut by 8 bases and J by 5 bases, with 18 bases left in between. Germline assignment: CDR1 MDHEN and CDR2 SYDVKM. The CDR3 length is 15 residues.

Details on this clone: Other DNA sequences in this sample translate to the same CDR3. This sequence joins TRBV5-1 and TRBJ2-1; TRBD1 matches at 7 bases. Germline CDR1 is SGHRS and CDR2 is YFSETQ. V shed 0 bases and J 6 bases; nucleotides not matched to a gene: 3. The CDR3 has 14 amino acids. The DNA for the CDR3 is TGCGCCAGCAGCTTGGGGACAGGAGGCAATGAGCAGTTCTTC. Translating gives CASSLGTGGNEQFF.

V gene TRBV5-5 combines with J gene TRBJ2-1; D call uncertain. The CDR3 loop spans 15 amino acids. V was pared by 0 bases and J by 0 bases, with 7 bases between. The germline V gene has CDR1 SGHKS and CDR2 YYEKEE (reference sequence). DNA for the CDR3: TGTGCCAGCAGCTTGGACTTGACCTCCTACAATGAGCAGTTCTTC. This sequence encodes CASSLDLTSYNEQFF.